The 2 T cell receptor beta chains given below trace back to one sample, sequenced in a study of blood T cell repertoires in COVID-19. The data were produced by immunoSEQ multiplex PCR, yet TCRdb's version contains in-frame clones alone and is incomplete. The sample lists 200,000 to 300,000 clones; 88% were seen once. Sequenced input: PBMCs or T cells enriched from blood (not recorded which). The receptors here all came from a middle-aged woman with acute COVID-19.

This chain uses TRBV7-9 with TRBJ1-2; D gene unclear. The CDR3 sequence is 13 residues long. Germline CDR1 and CDR2: SEHNR and FQNEAQ (reference sequence). The germline V and J ends were trimmed by 1 base and 4 bases, with 7 bases remaining between them. CDR3 residues: CASSLDSPYGYTF. Here the CDR3 DNA reads TGTGCCAGCAGCTTAGACAGCCCCTATGGCTACACCTTC. The full variable domain, rest sourced from reference TRBV7-9 and TRBJ1-2, is DTGVSQNPRHKITKRGQNVTFRCDPISEHNRLYWYRQTLGQGPEFLTYFQNEAQLEKSRLLSDRFSAERPKGSFSTLEIQRTEQGDSAMYLCASSLDSPYGYTFGSGTRLTVV.

Worth noting for this clone: One end of the junction varies from germline; a read error may be responsible. The rearrangement uses TRBV2 and TRBJ1-4; TRBD1 matches at 9 bases. The germline V gene has CDR1 SNHLY and CDR2 FYNNEI. This CDR3 has 14 amino acids. Here the CDR3 DNA reads TGTGCCAGCACTGAACAGGGGGCATATGAAAAACTGTTTTTT. It yields the protein CASTEQGAYEKLFF.